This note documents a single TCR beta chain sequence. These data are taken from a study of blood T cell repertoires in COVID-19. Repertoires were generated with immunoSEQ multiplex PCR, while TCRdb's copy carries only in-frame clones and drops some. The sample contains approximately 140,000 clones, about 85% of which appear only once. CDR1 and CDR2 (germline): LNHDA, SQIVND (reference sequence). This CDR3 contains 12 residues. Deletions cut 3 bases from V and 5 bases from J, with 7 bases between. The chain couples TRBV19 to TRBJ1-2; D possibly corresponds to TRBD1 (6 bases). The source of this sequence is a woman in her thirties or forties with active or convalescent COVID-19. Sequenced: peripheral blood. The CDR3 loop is CASSIGQYGYTF. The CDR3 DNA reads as TGTGCCAGTAGTATCGGACAGTATGGCTACACCTTC.